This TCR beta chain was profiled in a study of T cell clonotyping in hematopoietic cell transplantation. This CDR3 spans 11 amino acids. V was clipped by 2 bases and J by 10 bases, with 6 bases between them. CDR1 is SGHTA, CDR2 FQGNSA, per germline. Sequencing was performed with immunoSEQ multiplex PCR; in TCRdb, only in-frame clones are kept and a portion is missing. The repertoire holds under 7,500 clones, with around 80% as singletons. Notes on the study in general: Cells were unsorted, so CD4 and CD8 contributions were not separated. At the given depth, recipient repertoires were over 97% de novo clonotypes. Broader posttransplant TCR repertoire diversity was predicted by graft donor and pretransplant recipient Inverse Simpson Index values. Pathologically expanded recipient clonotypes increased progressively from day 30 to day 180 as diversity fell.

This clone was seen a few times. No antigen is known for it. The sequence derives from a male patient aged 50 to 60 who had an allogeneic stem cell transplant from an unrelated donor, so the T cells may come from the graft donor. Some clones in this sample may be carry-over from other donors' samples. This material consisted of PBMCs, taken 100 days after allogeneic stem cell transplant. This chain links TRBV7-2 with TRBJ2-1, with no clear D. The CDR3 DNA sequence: TGTGCCAGCAGCTTACCCGGAGAGCAGTTCTTC. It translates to CASSLPGEQFF.